This is a list of T cell receptor beta chains from one sample in a study of beta chain features in type 1 diabetes. The protocol was immunoSEQ multiplex PCR, while the TCRdb copy is restricted to in-frame clones and leaves out a portion. This sample has almost 350,000 clones, with about a tenth found just once. Material for sequencing was central memory CD4+ T cells from blood. These receptors all stem from a man younger than 40 with type 1 diabetes. Each CDR3 is given with its conserved first and last residue. D genes are given only for firm matches. Part of the rows lack a size; the others show once, few, many or a class for expanded clones.

D	J	V	size	DNA	CDR3
NA	TRBJ1-6	TRBV30	NA	TGTGCCTGGAGTAACGGGGGTTCACCCCTCCACTTT	CAWSNGGSPLHF
NA	TRBJ2-6	TRBV27	NA	TGTGCCAGCAGTTTTCACCAACAAAGTCGGGCCAACGTCCTGACTTTC	CASSFHQQSRANVLTF
TRBD2	TRBJ2-7	TRBV2	NA	TGTGCCAGCAGTGTGCCAGCGGGGGTCCACGAGCAGTACTTC	CASSVPAGVHEQYF
NA	TRBJ2-7	TRBV6-5	NA	TGTGCCAGCAGTTACTCGGCGGGGTCCGAGCAGTACTTC	CASSYSAGSEQYF
TRBD1	TRBJ1-4	TRBV28	NA	TGTGCCAGCAGTTTACTTTCGGGACAGGGTGAAAAACTGTTTTTT	CASSLLSGQGEKLFF
NA	TRBJ2-7	TRBV19	few	TGTGCCAGTAGTGCAGAACAGGGTCGCGAGCAGTACTTC	CASSAEQGREQYF
NA	TRBJ1-4	TRBV6-1	NA	TGTGCCAGCAGAGCGAGACGGGCCACTAATGAAAAACTGTTTTTT	CASRARRATNEKLFF
NA	TRBJ2-5	TRBV5-1	few	TGCGCCAGCAGCCTCGAACCGACAGGAGCCCAAGAGACCCAGTACTTC	CASSLEPTGAQETQYF
NA	TRBJ2-5	TRBV7-2	few	TGTGCCAGCAGCTCTAACCAAGGAGAAGGAGAGACCCAGTACTTC	CASSSNQGEGETQYF
TRBD1	TRBJ1-1	TRBV18	NA	TGTGCCAGCTCACCGGGACAGGCAGGAACTGAAGCTTTCTTT	CASSPGQAGTEAFF